The sequence of this T cell receptor (beta chain) was determined in a study of early T cells in non-severe SARS-CoV-2 infection. Study summary: Sequencing targeted bulk RNA from unsorted whole blood, leaving chains unpaired.

Germline CDR1 reads MNHEY; CDR2 reads SVGEGT. Losses at the gene ends were 0 bases for V and 0 bases for J; bases not matched to a gene: 4. The CDR3 has 18 amino acids. Individual cDNA molecules carried attached unique molecular identifiers. TCRdb reprocessed the 5' RACE reads via MiXCR and lists one record per CDR3 protein. The top ten clones hold 5% to 5.5% of a sample with some 67,000 distinct CDR3 sequences, roughly an eighth of them seen once. This clonotype was detected a few times. Its antigen is not known. Whole-study results and caveats: Private and CD4 specificities were missed by VDJdb matching, skewed to anti-spike CD8.

The clonotype comes from an adult who was a healthcare worker with PCR-confirmed SARS-CoV-2 infection or an uninfected control (not recorded which). The sequenced material came from whole blood. V gene TRBV6-2 or TRBV6-3 combines with J gene TRBJ2-5; 13 nucleotides match TRBD2. As DNA, the CDR3 is TGTGCCAGCAGTTACTCTTTACTAGCGGGGGGGAACCAAGAGACCCAGTACTTC. This sequence encodes CASSYSLLAGGNQETQYF.